A single sample gave rise to the 5 T cell receptor beta chains below, sequenced in a study of shared clonotypes between healthy human individuals. TCRdb keeps only in-frame clones here, not all; method: immunoSEQ multiplex PCR. The data contain a few hundred thousand clones, just over 75% of them singletons. Sequenced sample: PBMCs. The receptors here all came from a woman between 40 and 55 years old in good health. Some clones in this sample may be carry-over from other donors' samples.

The chain employs TRBV6-5 and TRBJ2-3; 10 bases map to TRBD2. The CDR3 has 14 amino acids. V lost 5 bases and J lost 2; bases outside the gene matches: 1. The germline CDR1 and CDR2 sequences are MNHEY and SVGAGI. The CDR3 here is CASSSGRATDTQYF. The DNA for the CDR3 is TGTGCCAGCAGTAGCGGGAGGGCCACAGATACGCAGTATTTT.

The chain carries TRBV28 and TRBJ1-5; no clear D gene. V dropped 2 bases and J dropped 6 bases, with 14 bases sitting between them. Germline assignment: CDR1 MDHEN and CDR2 SYDVKM. CDR3 length: 15 residues. The CDR3 nucleotides read TGTGCCAGCAGTTTAATCCTGGGCATGGGTCAGCCCCAGCATTTT. This codes for CASSLILGMGQPQHF.

CDR3 DNA: TGCGCCAGCAGCGAGGGGCGGCGGGGCACCGGGGAGCTGTTTTTT. Its translation: CASSEGRRGTGELFF. The chain employs TRBV5-1 and TRBJ2-2, with D maybe TRBD2 (6 bases). CDR1 is SGHRS, CDR2 YFSETQ, per germline. The CDR3 totals 15 residues. V was trimmed by 4 bases and J by 4 bases, leaving 14 bases between them.

The chain employs TRBV5-1 and TRBJ1-1; no definite D call. CDR3 size: 14 residues. V lost 1 base and J lost 2, with 9 bases in between. Germline V gene data show CDR1 as SGHRS and CDR2 as YFSETQ. CDR3 in DNA: TGCGCCAGCAGCTTGAGGGCCGACAACACTGAAGCTTTCTTT. This gives the protein CASSLRADNTEAFF.

The J gene is TRBJ1-3, the V gene TRBV5-8, with unresolved D. Germline CDR1 is SGHTS and CDR2 is YDEGEE. This CDR3 comprises 16 residues. V dropped 2 bases and J dropped 7 bases, with 19 bases sitting between them. The CDR3 DNA follows: TGTGCCAGCAGCTTTTCTCGCGCCGGAGTGGGTAACACCATATATTTT. Amino acids: CASSFSRAGVGNTIYF.